Below, 14 T cell receptor beta chains from the same sample are listed, as sequenced in a study of pediatric ulcerative colitis. One to two pinch biopsies were taken from the rectum during colonoscopy. TCRdb's table, derived via immunoSEQ multiplex PCR, lists solely in-frame clones and lacks some. The data show 40,000 to 60,000 clones, about four fifths seen once. The sequenced sample consisted of gut tissue. Source of these receptors: a girl between 5 and 17 years old with moderate ulcerative colitis.

The CDR3 DNA reads TGCGCCAGCAGCCAATATCCGCCGGGCCCAGAAAATGAAAAACTGTTTTTT. Amino acid sequence: CASSQYPPGPENEKLFF. V gene TRBV4-3 combines with J gene TRBJ1-4; D call uncertain. CDR3 length: 17 amino acids. Germline lookup yields CDR1 LGHNA and CDR2 YSLEER. V dropped 2 bases and J dropped 5 bases, with 18 bases sitting between them.

The V gene is TRBV7-6, the J gene TRBJ2-1; a weak D match, TRBD2 (7 bases). The V and J ends lost 0 bases and 13 bases respectively, with 16 bases between them. The CDR3 has 14 amino acids. Germline assignment: CDR1 SGHVS and CDR2 FNYEAQ. This CDR3 is CASSLAGGQGKQFF. Written as DNA, the CDR3 is TGTGCCAGCAGCTTAGCCGGGGGGCAAGGTAAACAGTTCTTC.

CDR3 coding DNA: TGTGCCAGCAGGGGATGGGGGCGGGACACCGGGGAGCTGTTTTTT. It translates to CASRGWGRDTGELFF. The gene calls are TRBV5-4 and TRBJ2-2; D might be TRBD1 (6 bases). Trimming removed 5 bases at V and 3 bases at J, with 14 bases between. The CDR3 runs 15 residues. Germline V gives CDR1 SGHNT, CDR2 YYREEE (reference sequence).

CDR3 in DNA: TGTGCCAGCAGCTTAGCGGGGGACAGACCCCGGAGCTACACCTTC. It encodes CASSLAGDRPRSYTF. The chain uses TRBV11-2 and TRBJ1-2; 7 bases are a match to TRBD1. Looked up from germline, CDR1 is SGHAT and CDR2 is FQNNGV. The CDR3 loop spans 15 amino acids. The V segment lost 1 base and the J segment 9 bases; nucleotides outside the gene matches: 11.

The chain employs TRBV7-2 and TRBJ2-1; the D is unclear. CDR3 length: 13 amino acids. Trimming shortened V by 1 base and J by 10 bases, and 11 bases separated the two germline ends. Per the germline V gene, CDR1 is SGHTA and CDR2 is FQGNSA. The DNA for the CDR3 is TGTGCCAGCAGCTTAGGGGATTGGCGCGAGCAGTTCTTC. It codes for CASSLGDWREQFF.

This clone was detected once. This rearrangement joins TRBV11-2 to TRBJ2-5, with 12 bases lining up with TRBD1. The V and J ends lost 7 bases and 5 bases, in that order; junction bases with no gene match: 8. The CDR3 consists of 15 residues. The V gene's germline CDR1 is SGHAT and CDR2 FQNNGV. The CDR3 here is CASMRGQGAWETQYF. CDR3 bases: TGTGCCAGCATGCGGGGACAGGGGGCGTGGGAGACCCAGTACTTC.

This chain uses TRBV7-8 with TRBJ1-6; 7 bases align to TRBD1. CDR3 length: 14 residues. V dropped 2 bases and J dropped 7; count of bases not matched to a gene: 2. Looked up from germline, CDR1 is SGHVS and CDR2 is FQNEAQ. Here the CDR3 DNA reads TGTGCCAGCAGCTTACGGGACAGAAATTCACCCCTCCACTTT. It yields the protein CASSLRDRNSPLHF.

This chain joins TRBV7-6 and TRBJ1-4; unclear D gene. With 5 bases removed from V and 7 bases from J, the gap between germline ends came to 11 bases. This CDR3 region has 13 residues. Germline CDR1 SGHVS, CDR2 FNYEAQ. CDR3 coding DNA: TGTGCCAGCAGCCCTAAGATGGGTGAAAAACTGTTTTTT. The encoded protein is CASSPKMGEKLFF.

CDR3 protein: CSVEDRGLASDTQYF. In DNA, the CDR3 is TGCAGCGTTGAAGATCGGGGACTAGCGTCGGATACGCAGTATTTT. This sequence joins TRBV29-1 and TRBJ2-3; 10 nucleotides align to TRBD2. The germline V gene has CDR1 SQVTM and CDR2 ANQGSEA. This CDR3 spans 15 amino acids. After removal of 0 bases from V and 6 bases from J, the junction contained 6 bases not matched to a gene.

The rearrangement joins TRBV19 to TRBJ2-1; unclear D gene. Trimming removed 6 bases from V and 0 bases from J, with 9 bases in between. The CDR3 is 14 residues long. Germline V gene data show CDR1 as LNHDA and CDR2 as SQIVND (reference sequence). The CDR3 nucleotides read TGTGCCAGTAGGAAGGGCCCCTCCTACAATGAGCAGTTCTTC. This translates into CASRKGPSYNEQFF.

This chain joins TRBV19 and TRBJ2-7, with D unresolved. Germline values: CDR1 LNHDA, CDR2 SQIVND (reference sequence). Trimming shortened V by 5 bases and J by 4 bases, and 15 bases separated the two germline ends. The CDR3 covers 14 residues. CDR3 in amino acids: CASSPTSALYEQYF. The CDR3 DNA reads TGTGCCAGTAGTCCTACCTCAGCGCTTTACGAGCAGTACTTC.

V is TRBV27 and J is TRBJ1-5; D uncertain. Germline assignment: CDR1 MNHEY and CDR2 SMNVEV (reference sequence). Trimming took 0 bases from V and 3 from J, leaving 9 bases between them. CDR3 length: 15 amino acids. The chain's CDR3 is CASSLSGNANQPQHF. As DNA, the CDR3 is TGTGCCAGCAGTTTATCTGGTAATGCCAATCAGCCCCAGCATTTT.

This chain links TRBV5-6 with TRBJ1-1; 12 bases line up with TRBD1. Trimming at V came to 3 bases and at J to 6 bases, leaving 3 bases not matched to a gene. Germline-derived CDR1 and CDR2 are SGHDT and YYEEEE. This CDR3 comprises 14 residues. CDR3 sequence (DNA): TGTGCCAGCAGCTGGGGACAGGGGGCGGCTGAAGCTTTCTTT. Its protein is CASSWGQGAAEAFF.

This clone has just one count. The V and J genes are TRBV7-6 and TRBJ2-7, with a tentative D call TRBD1 (6 bases). The CDR3 is made up of 14 amino acids. The germline V gene has CDR1 SGHVS and CDR2 FNYEAQ. Trimming pared 5 bases from V and 2 bases from J, leaving 13 bases between. CDR3: CASSRGTAAYEQYF. The CDR3 nucleotides read TGTGCCAGCAGCAGGGGGACGGCTGCCTACGAGCAGTACTTC.